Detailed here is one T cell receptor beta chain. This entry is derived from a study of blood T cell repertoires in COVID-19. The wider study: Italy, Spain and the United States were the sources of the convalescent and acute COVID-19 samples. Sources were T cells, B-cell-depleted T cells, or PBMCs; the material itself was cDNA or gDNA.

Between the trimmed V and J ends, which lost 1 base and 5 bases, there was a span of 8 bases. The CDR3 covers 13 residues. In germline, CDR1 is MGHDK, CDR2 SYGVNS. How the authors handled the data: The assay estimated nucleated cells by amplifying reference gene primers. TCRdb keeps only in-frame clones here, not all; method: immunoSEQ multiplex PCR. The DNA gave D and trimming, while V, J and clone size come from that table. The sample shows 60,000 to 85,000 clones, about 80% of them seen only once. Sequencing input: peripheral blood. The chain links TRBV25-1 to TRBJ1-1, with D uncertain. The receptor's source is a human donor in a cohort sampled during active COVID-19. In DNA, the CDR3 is TGTGCCAGCAGTGAATCGCGGGTAACTGAAGCTTTCTTT. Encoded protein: CASSESRVTEAFF. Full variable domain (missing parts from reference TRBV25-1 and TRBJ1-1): EADIYQTPRYLVIGTGKKITLECSQTMGHDKMYWYQQDPGMELHLIHYSYGVNSTEKGDLSSESTVSRIRTEHFPLTLESARPSHTSQYLCASSESRVTEAFFGQGTRLTVV.